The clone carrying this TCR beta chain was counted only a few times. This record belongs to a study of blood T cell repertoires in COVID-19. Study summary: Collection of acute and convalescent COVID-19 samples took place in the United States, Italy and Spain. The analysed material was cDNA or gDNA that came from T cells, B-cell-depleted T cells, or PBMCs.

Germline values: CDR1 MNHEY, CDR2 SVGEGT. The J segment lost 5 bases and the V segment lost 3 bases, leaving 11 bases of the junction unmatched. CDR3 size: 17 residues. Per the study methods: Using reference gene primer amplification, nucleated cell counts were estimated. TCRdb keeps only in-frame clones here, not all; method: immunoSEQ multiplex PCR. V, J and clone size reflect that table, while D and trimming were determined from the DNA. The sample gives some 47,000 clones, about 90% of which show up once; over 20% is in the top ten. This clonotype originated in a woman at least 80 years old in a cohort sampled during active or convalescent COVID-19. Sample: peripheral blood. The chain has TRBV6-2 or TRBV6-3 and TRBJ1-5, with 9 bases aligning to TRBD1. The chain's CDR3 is CASSYHGQGPRYQPQHF. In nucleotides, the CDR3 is TGTGCCAGCAGTTATCACGGACAGGGGCCCCGCTATCAGCCCCAGCATTTT.